The rows below give T cell receptor beta chains drawn from one sample of a study of shared clonotypes between healthy human individuals. The assay was immunoSEQ multiplex PCR, and TCRdb's table has in-frame clones only and misses some. The repertoire holds about 360,000 clones, with roughly 70% as singletons. Sample: memory CD4+ T cells sorted from blood. These receptors all come from a man aged 30-40 years in good health. Each CDR3 is given with its conserved first and last residue. A D gene is named only where the DNA matches it firmly. Rows may omit the clone size; those that give it use once, few, many or a size class.

V	size	D	J	CDR3	DNA
TRBV4-1	NA	NA	TRBJ1-4	CASSQVTTNEKLFF	TGCGCCAGCAGCCAAGTTACAACTAATGAAAAACTGTTTTTT
TRBV10-2	NA	NA	TRBJ1-1	CASSESKQNTEAFF	TGCGCCAGCAGTGAGTCGAAACAGAACACTGAAGCTTTCTTT
TRBV5-4	NA	TRBD2	TRBJ2-3	CASSSAPSGSGTQYF	TGTGCCAGCAGCTCCGCCCCTAGCGGGAGTGGTACGCAGTATTTT
TRBV10-2	NA	TRBD2	TRBJ2-5	CASSKSGRRETQYF	TGCGCCAGCAGCAAAAGCGGGAGGAGAGAGACCCAGTACTTC
TRBV25-1	NA	NA	TRBJ2-6	CASSESGGSGANVLTF	TGTGCCAGCAGTGAATCGGGTGGTTCTGGGGCCAACGTCCTGACTTTC
TRBV5-8	NA	NA	TRBJ1-2	CASSLVGRDGYTF	TGTGCCAGCAGCTTGGTAGGGCGGGATGGCTACACCTTC
TRBV6-1	few	TRBD2	TRBJ2-7	CASKLAGLQTNEQYF	TGTGCCAGCAAGCTAGCGGGACTCCAAACCAACGAGCAGTACTTC
TRBV19	NA	NA	TRBJ1-1	CASSIVGVKNTEAFF	TGTGCCAGTAGTATAGTAGGGGTGAAGAACACTGAAGCTTTCTTT
TRBV15	NA	TRBD1	TRBJ2-7	CATSPPGRTGERYEQYF	TGTGCCACCAGCCCCCCCGGGCGGACAGGGGAAAGGTACGAGCAGTACTTC
TRBV15	few	TRBD2	TRBJ2-7	CATSTAGGPVEQYF	TGTGCCACCAGCACGGCGGGAGGGCCCGTCGAGCAGTACTTC
TRBV19	NA	NA	TRBJ1-5	CASSDWRGWDQPQHF	TGTGCCAGTAGTGACTGGCGGGGTTGGGATCAGCCCCAGCATTTT
TRBV11-2	NA	TRBD2	TRBJ2-1	CASSLDLMRLADNEQFF	TGTGCCAGCAGCTTAGATCTTATGAGACTAGCGGACAATGAGCAGTTCTTC
TRBV18	NA	NA	TRBJ2-7	CASSPTRAHYEQYF	TGTGCCAGCTCACCAACCAGGGCCCATTACGAGCAGTACTTC
TRBV2	NA	NA	TRBJ2-1	CASSGVSSYNEQFF	TGTGCCAGCAGTGGGGTTAGCTCCTACAATGAGCAGTTCTTC
TRBV6-1	NA	NA	TRBJ2-5	CASGYWDGETQYF	TGTGCCAGCGGGTACTGGGACGGTGAGACCCAGTACTTC
TRBV19	NA	NA	TRBJ2-7	CASSKGRGREQYF	TGTGCCAGTAGTAAGGGAAGGGGACGGGAGCAGTACTTC
TRBV27	NA	NA	TRBJ2-7	CASLGEGSYEQYF	TGTGCCAGCCTCGGAGAGGGAAGTTACGAGCAGTACTTC
TRBV19	NA	NA	TRBJ1-3	CASSRDPPRNSGNTIYF	TGTGCCAGTAGCAGGGACCCCCCGAGGAACTCTGGAAACACCATATATTTT
TRBV4-3	NA	TRBD1	TRBJ1-4	CASSQAGQGSEKLFF	TGCGCCAGCAGCCAAGCTGGACAGGGTAGTGAAAAACTGTTTTTT
TRBV28	few	NA	TRBJ1-5	CASSPRFDNQPQHF	TGTGCCAGCAGTCCCAGGTTTGACAATCAGCCCCAGCATTTT
TRBV5-1	NA	NA	TRBJ2-2	CASSLQVQNTGELFF	TGCGCCAGCAGCTTGCAGGTGCAGAACACCGGGGAGCTGTTTTTT
TRBV7-6	NA	NA	TRBJ2-1	CASSLGSFGGNEQFF	TGTGCCAGCAGCTTAGGATCTTTCGGGGGCAATGAGCAGTTCTTC
TRBV5-5	NA	NA	TRBJ2-7	CASSIPGRSYEQYF	TGTGCCAGCAGCATACCGGGACGGAGCTACGAGCAGTACTTC
TRBV7-2	many	NA	TRBJ2-7	CASRLIFNGDYEQYF	TGTGCCAGCAGACTTATCTTTAACGGAGACTACGAGCAGTACTTC
TRBV6-5	NA	NA	TRBJ2-7	CASSLSNKEYF	TGTGCCAGCAGTTTGTCGAATAAGGAGTACTTC
TRBV7-8	NA	NA	TRBJ2-6	CASSPGFGRSGANVLTF	TGTGCCAGCAGCCCGGGTTTCGGACGCTCTGGGGCCAACGTCCTGACTTTC
TRBV28	NA	TRBD1	TRBJ1-1	CASSRSDRGRAFF	TGTGCCAGCAGTAGGTCGGACAGGGGGAGAGCTTTCTTT
TRBV7-8	NA	NA	TRBJ2-7	CASSVGRRGLHTTTYEQYF	TGTGCCAGCAGCGTGGGCCGGAGGGGGCTCCACACGACCACCTACGAGCAGTACTTC
TRBV29-1	NA	NA	TRBJ1-1	CSVESAGGRMNTEAFF	TGCAGCGTTGAATCGGCCGGGGGCCGGATGAACACTGAAGCTTTCTTT